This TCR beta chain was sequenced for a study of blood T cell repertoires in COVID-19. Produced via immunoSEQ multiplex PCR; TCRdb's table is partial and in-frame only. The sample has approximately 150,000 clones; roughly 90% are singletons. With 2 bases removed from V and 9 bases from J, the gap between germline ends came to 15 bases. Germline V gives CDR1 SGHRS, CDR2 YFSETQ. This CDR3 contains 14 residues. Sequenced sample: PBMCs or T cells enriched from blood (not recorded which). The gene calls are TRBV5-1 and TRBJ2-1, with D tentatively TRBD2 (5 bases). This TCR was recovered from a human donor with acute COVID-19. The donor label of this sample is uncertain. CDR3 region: CASSLTRAIGEQFF. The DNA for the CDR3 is TGCGCCAGCAGCTTAACTAGGGCGATCGGTGAGCAGTTCTTC.